Below are 3 T cell receptor beta chains sequenced from a single sample in a study of Graves' ophthalmopathy and Graves' hyperthyroidism. CDR3 regions of TCR beta were amplified from RNA transcripts. Following a first-round RT-PCR that used HTBI primers, a second-round multiplex PCR was carried out. Via MiXCR, TCRdb re-called the multiplex PCR reads, giving one row per CDR3 protein. The repertoire holds about 740,000 distinct CDR3 sequences, with roughly 40% as singletons. Sequenced input: peripheral blood. These receptors came from an adult man with Graves' ophthalmopathy.

The chain joins TRBV7-9 to TRBJ2-7; possible D gene TRBD1, 5 bases. Trimming left V 5 bases short and J 4 bases short, with 15 bases between. The CDR3 consists of 14 residues. The germline V gene encodes CDR1 SEHNR and CDR2 FQNEAQ (reference sequence). This CDR3 is CASSQGVGKYEQYF. CDR3 nucleotide sequence: TGTGCCAGCAGCCAAGGGGTGGGGAAATACGAGCAGTACTTC. The full variable domain, with the rest looked up from reference TRBV7-9 and TRBJ2-7, is DTGVSQNPRHKITKRGQNVTFRCDPISEHNRLYWYRQTLGQGPEFLTYFQNEAQLEKSRLLSDRFSAERPKGSFSTLEIQRTEQGDSAMYLCASSQGVGKYEQYFGPGTRLTVT.

The chain's CDR3 is CASSSGGYSTDEQYF. The DNA for the CDR3 is TGTGCCAGCAGCTCTGGAGGGTATTCTACTGACGAGCAGTACTTC. The rearrangement links TRBV7-2 to TRBJ2-7; possibly TRBD2 for D (6 bases). Per germline, CDR1 SGHTA and CDR2 FQGNSA. The CDR3 has 15 amino acids. V lost 4 bases and J lost 5, with 18 bases in between. The entire variable domain, with the rest obtained from reference TRBV7-2 and TRBJ2-7, is as follows: GAGVSQSPSNKVTEKGKDVELRCDPISGHTALYWYRQSLGQGLEFLIYFQGNSAPDKSGLPSDRFSAERTGGSVSTLTIQRTQQEDSAVYLCASSSGGYSTDEQYFGPGTRLTVT.

This clonotype was detected many times. V usage is TRBV2 and J usage is TRBJ1-4; D may be TRBD1 (5 bases). Deletions cut 5 bases from V and 4 bases from J, with 11 bases between. This CDR3 comprises 14 residues. The germline CDR1 and CDR2 sequences are SNHLY and FYNNEI. The CDR3 bases are TGTGCCAGCAGTCCGACAGTTCTTAATGAAAAACTGTTTTTT. Translating it yields CASSPTVLNEKLFF. The variable domain in full, completed from reference TRBV2 and TRBJ1-4, reads EPEVTQTPSHQVTQMGQEVILRCVPISNHLYFYWYRQILGQKVEFLVSFYNNEISEKSEIFDDQFSVERPDGSNFTLKIRSTKLEDSAMYFCASSPTVLNEKLFFGSGTQLSVL.